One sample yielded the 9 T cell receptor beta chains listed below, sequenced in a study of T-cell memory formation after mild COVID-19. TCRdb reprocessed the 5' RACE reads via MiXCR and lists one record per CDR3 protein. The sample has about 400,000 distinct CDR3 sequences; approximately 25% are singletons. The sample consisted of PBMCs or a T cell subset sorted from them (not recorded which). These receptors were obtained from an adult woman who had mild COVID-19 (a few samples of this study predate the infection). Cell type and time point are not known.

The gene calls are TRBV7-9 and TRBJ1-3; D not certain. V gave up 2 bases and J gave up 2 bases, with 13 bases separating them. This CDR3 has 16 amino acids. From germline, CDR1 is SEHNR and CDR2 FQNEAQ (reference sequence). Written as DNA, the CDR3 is TGTGCCAGCAGCTTAATCAATCCCGTCCCTGGAAACACCATATATTTT. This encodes CASSLINPVPGNTIYF.

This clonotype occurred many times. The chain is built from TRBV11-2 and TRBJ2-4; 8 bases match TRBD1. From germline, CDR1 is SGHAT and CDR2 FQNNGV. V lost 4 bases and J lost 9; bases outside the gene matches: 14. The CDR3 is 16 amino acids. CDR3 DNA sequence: TGTGCCAGCAGCTCAACTTACAGGGGGATTCGTGGCATTCAGTACTTC. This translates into CASSSTYRGIRGIQYF.

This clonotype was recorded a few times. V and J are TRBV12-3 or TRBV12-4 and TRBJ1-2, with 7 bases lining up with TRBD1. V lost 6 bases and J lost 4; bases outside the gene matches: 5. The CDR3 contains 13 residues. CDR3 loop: CASRPTGVYGYTF. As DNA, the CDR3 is TGTGCCAGCAGACCTACAGGGGTCTATGGCTACACCTTC.

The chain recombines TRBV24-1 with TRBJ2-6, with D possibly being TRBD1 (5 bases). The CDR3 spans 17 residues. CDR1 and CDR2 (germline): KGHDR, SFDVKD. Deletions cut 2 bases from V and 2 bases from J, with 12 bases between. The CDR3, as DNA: TGTGCCACCAGTGATTCCACAGGTCTCGCTGGGGCCAACGTCCTGACTTTC. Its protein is CATSDSTGLAGANVLTF.

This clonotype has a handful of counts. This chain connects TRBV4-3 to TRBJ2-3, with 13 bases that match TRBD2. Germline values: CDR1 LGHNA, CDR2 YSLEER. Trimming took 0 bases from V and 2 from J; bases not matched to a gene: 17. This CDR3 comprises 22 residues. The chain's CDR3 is CASSQEGASWTSGSRLTDTQYF. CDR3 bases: TGCGCCAGCAGCCAAGAGGGTGCGAGTTGGACTAGCGGGAGTCGTCTCACAGATACGCAGTATTTT.

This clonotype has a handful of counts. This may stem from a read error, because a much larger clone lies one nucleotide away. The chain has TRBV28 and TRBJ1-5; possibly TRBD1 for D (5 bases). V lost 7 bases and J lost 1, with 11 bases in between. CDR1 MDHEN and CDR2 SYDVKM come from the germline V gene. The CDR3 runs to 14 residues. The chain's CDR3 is CASKQAGSNQPQHF. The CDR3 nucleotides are TGTGCCAGCAAACAGGCGGGGAGCAATCAGCCCCAGCATTTT.

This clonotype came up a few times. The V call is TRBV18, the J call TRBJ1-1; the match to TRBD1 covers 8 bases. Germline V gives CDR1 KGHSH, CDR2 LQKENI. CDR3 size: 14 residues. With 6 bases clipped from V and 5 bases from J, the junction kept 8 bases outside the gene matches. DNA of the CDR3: TGTGCCAGCTCCTTCGACAGGGGAGGGACTGAAGCTTTCTTT. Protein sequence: CASSFDRGGTEAFF.

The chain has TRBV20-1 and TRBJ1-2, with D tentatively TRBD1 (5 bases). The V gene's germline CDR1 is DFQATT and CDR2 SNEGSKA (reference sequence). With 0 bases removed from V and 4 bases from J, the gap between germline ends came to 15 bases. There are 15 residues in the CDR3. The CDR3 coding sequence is TGCAGTGCTAGAGACCCCGAGGGGCCGTCCTATGGCTACACCTTC. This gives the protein CSARDPEGPSYGYTF.

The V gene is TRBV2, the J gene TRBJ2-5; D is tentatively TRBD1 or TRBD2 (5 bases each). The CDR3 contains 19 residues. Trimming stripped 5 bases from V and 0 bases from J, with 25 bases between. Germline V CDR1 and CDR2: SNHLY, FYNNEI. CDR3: CASSHEGISRAVYQETQYF. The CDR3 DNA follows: TGTGCCAGCAGTCACGAGGGGATTAGCAGAGCCGTCTACCAAGAGACCCAGTACTTC.